The 13 T cell receptor beta chains reported below all come from one sample, sequenced in a study of shared clonotypes between healthy human individuals. Sequencing used immunoSEQ multiplex PCR; TCRdb keeps in-frame clones, though not all of them. The data contain about 2 million clones, around 95% of them singletons. Sequencing used naive CD4+ T cells sorted from blood. Regarding subset: CD45RA+ positively selected. The receptors come from a man younger than 35 in good health.

The rearrangement links TRBV6-6 to TRBJ2-1; either TRBD1 or TRBD2 may supply D (5 bases each). CDR1 MNHNY and CDR2 SVGAGI come from the germline V gene (reference sequence). V shed 2 bases and J shed 3 bases, with 8 bases lying between them. The CDR3 is made up of 14 amino acids. CDR3 nucleotides: TGTGCCAGCAGTTACGAGGGGAACTACAATGAGCAGTTCTTC. Translation gives CASSYEGNYNEQFF.

This chain connects TRBV2 to TRBJ2-7, with D possibly TRBD1 on 5 matching bases. Germline V gene data show CDR1 as SNHLY and CDR2 as FYNNEI. V lost 0 bases, J lost 10 bases, and 10 bases lay in between. This CDR3 is built from 12 residues. The CDR3 coding sequence is TGTGCCAGCAGTGAAGCGGGGCTTGGTCAGTACTTC. Amino acids: CASSEAGLGQYF.

This chain connects TRBV28 to TRBJ2-3, with D tentatively TRBD1 or TRBD2 (6 bases each). The CDR3 is 13 residues long. Per germline, CDR1 MDHEN and CDR2 SYDVKM. Trimming shortened V by 8 bases and J by 6 bases, and 15 bases separated the two germline ends. CDR3 protein: CASGGPLTDTQYF. CDR3 nucleotide sequence: TGTGCCAGCGGGGGGCCATTAACTGATACGCAGTATTTT.

Only one count was recorded for this clone. The rearrangement joins TRBV5-1 to TRBJ1-3; no firm D call. CDR3 length: 15 amino acids. Per germline, CDR1 SGHRS and CDR2 YFSETQ. Deletions cut 2 bases from V and 0 bases from J, with 9 bases between. This chain's CDR3 is CASSFDGPSGNTIYF. For the CDR3, the DNA is TGCGCCAGCAGCTTCGACGGTCCCTCTGGAAACACCATATATTTT.

The V call is TRBV10-3, the J call TRBJ1-4; D gene uncertain. Germline loops: CDR1 ENHRY, CDR2 SYGVKD. This CDR3 is built from 14 residues. V lost 2 bases to trimming and J lost 4 bases, with 8 bases between them. CDR3 bases: TGTGCCATCAGTGAGGTCGGGAGTAATGAAAAACTGTTTTTT. Translation: CAISEVGSNEKLFF.

V usage is TRBV30 and J usage is TRBJ2-3; tentative D call: TRBD1 (5 bases). V gave up 5 bases and J gave up 4 bases, with 16 bases separating them. The CDR3 loop spans 14 amino acids. CDR1 is GTSNPN, CDR2 SVGIG, per germline (reference sequence). CDR3 sequence (DNA): TGTGCCTGGGGAAGGACACGTTCGTCAGATACGCAGTATTTT. Translation: CAWGRTRSSDTQYF.

This clone was counted a few times. J is TRBJ2-3 and V is TRBV5-5; 12 bases map to TRBD2. Trimming cost V 4 bases and J 2 bases; bases outside gene matches: 8. The germline gives CDR1 SGHKS, CDR2 YYEKEE (reference sequence). The CDR3 contains 17 residues. Written as DNA, the CDR3 is TGTGCCAGCAGCCTACGGACTAGCGGGGTAAACACAGATACGCAGTATTTT. Translated: CASSLRTSGVNTDTQYF.

This rearrangement joins TRBV2 to TRBJ1-3, with a tentative D call TRBD1 (5 bases). V was trimmed by 5 bases and J by 0 bases, leaving 11 bases between them. The CDR3 has 15 residues. Germline CDR1 and CDR2: SNHLY and FYNNEI. The CDR3, as DNA: TGTGCCAGCAGTAAAGAGGGGACCTCTGGAAACACCATATATTTT. Encoded protein: CASSKEGTSGNTIYF.

This chain joins TRBV15 and TRBJ2-3; D is tentatively TRBD1 or TRBD2 (5 bases each). V lost 0 bases to trimming and J lost 4 bases, with 11 bases between them. Germline V gene data show CDR1 as LNHNV and CDR2 as YYDKDF (reference sequence). This CDR3 spans 15 amino acids. CDR3 nucleotides: TGTGCCACCAGCAGAGATTCGAGGGGATCAGATACGCAGTATTTT. Translating gives CATSRDSRGSDTQYF.

The chain is built from TRBV27 and TRBJ1-6, with D maybe TRBD1 (5 bases). This CDR3 region has 16 residues. V gave up 2 bases and J gave up 3 bases, with 11 bases separating them. Germline CDR1 reads MNHEY; CDR2 reads SMNVEV (reference sequence). In DNA form, the CDR3 reads TGTGCCAGCAGTTTAAGCCAGGGCGTCTATAATTCACCCCTCCACTTT. This sequence encodes CASSLSQGVYNSPLHF.

CDR3 in DNA: TGTGCCAGCAGTACAGGGACGGGTCAGCCCCAGCATTTT. Encoded protein: CASSTGTGQPQHF. This chain joins TRBV7-2 and TRBJ1-5, with D possibly being TRBD1 (6 bases). The CDR3 is 13 amino acids. V shed 6 bases and J shed 6 bases, with 12 bases lying between them. Germline V gives CDR1 SGHTA, CDR2 FQGNSA.

This clone appeared a single time. Other DNA sequences of this sample code for an identical CDR3. The chain carries TRBV30 and TRBJ1-1; D not resolved. The CDR3 runs 11 residues. Per the germline V gene, CDR1 is GTSNPN and CDR2 is SVGIG (reference sequence). Trimming took off 0 bases at V and 6 bases at J, with 5 bases between the two ends. CDR3 protein: CAWSVEAEAFF. The DNA of the CDR3 is TGTGCCTGGAGTGTGGAGGCTGAAGCTTTCTTT. Using reference TRBV30 and TRBJ1-1 for the parts outside the CDR3, the full variable domain is SQTIHQWPATLVQPVGSPLSLECTVEGTSNPNLYWYRQAAGRGLQLLFYSVGIGQISSEVPQNLSASRPQDRQFILSSKKLLLSDSGFYLCAWSVEAEAFFGQGTRLTVV.

This chain joins TRBV10-1 and TRBJ2-6; possibly TRBD1 or TRBD2 for D (5 bases each). CDR3 length equals 15 residues. The germline gives CDR1 WNHNN, CDR2 SYGVQD (reference sequence). Trimming removed 3 bases from V and 1 base from J, with 7 bases in between. Here the CDR3 reads CASSDGGSGANVLTF. CDR3 DNA: TGCGCCAGCAGTGATGGGGGATCTGGGGCCAACGTCCTGACTTTC.